This T cell receptor (beta chain) came from a study of OX40 agonist ivuxolimab in advanced cancers. Study-level information: The eligibility criteria allowed prior anti-PD-1, anti-PD-L1 or anti-CTLA-4 therapy, and 30% to 40% had some.

Study-level results: It was not determined which antigens were specifically recognized by the peripheral T cells that had undergone clonal expansion. Normalized T-cell clonal expansion was also low in a subset of nonresponders.

CDR3 length: 12 residues. CDR1 is SGHAT and CDR2 is FQNNGV in the germline V gene. The V and J ends lost 5 bases and 5 bases respectively, with 10 bases between them. The protocol was immunoSEQ multiplex PCR, while the TCRdb copy is restricted to in-frame clones and leaves out a portion. This table holds fewer than 40,000 clones, roughly nine tenths found once. As to this clone: Its antigen remains unknown.

The TCR was taken from an adult with an advanced solid tumor such as melanoma, head and neck, liver or kidney cancer. This rearrangement joins TRBV11-2 to TRBJ2-7; the D is unclear. The sequences come from CD4+ or CD8+ T cells sorted from blood, collected in a trial of the OX40 agonist ivuxolimab. CDR3 region: CASSPGPNEQYF. The CDR3 region has the DNA TGTGCCAGCAGCCCCGGACCTAACGAGCAGTACTTC.